One and the same sample provided the 9 T cell receptor beta chains below, sequenced in a study of blood T cells in healthy people across ages. Primers used in a second PCR of about 6 to 11 cycles were a sample-barcoded 5' primer and a J-beta primer mix. Each CDR3 protein is one row after TCRdb ran MiXCR on the 5' RACE reads. Of some 1,800,000 distinct CDR3 sequences listed, 39% are singletons. The source material was blood. The receptors stem from a human donor in good health.

V gene TRBV7-3 combines with J gene TRBJ2-4; TRBD2 matches 7 bases. Per the germline V gene, CDR1 is SGHTA and CDR2 is FQGTGA. With V trimmed by 4 bases and J by 0 bases, 6 bases remained unmatched. The CDR3 sequence is 16 residues long. The CDR3 sequence is CASSSGGGGAKNIQYF. The CDR3 DNA is TGTGCCAGCAGCTCCGGCGGGGGAGGAGCCAAAAACATTCAGTACTTC.

In its sample, this clonotype was seen a few times. J is TRBJ2-3 and V is TRBV12-5; D is perhaps TRBD1 (6 bases). CDR1 and CDR2 (germline): LGHNT, FRNRAP. CDR3 size: 15 residues. Trimming took off 6 bases at V and 2 bases at J, with 15 bases between the two ends. The CDR3, as DNA: TGTGCTAGTGGCCCTCCCGGACAGAACACAGATACGCAGTATTTT. Protein product: CASGPPGQNTDTQYF.

V gene TRBV11-2 combines with J gene TRBJ1-3; D gene unclear. The CDR3 is 14 residues long. Trimming took off 0 bases at V and 3 bases at J, with 6 bases between the two ends. Germline CDR1 is SGHAT and CDR2 is FQNNGV. The CDR3 spells CASSLEGFGNTIYF. The CDR3 bases are TGTGCCAGCAGCTTAGAGGGGTTTGGAAACACCATATATTTT.

This chain joins TRBV2 and TRBJ2-7, with 9 nucleotides matching TRBD1. This CDR3 has 15 amino acids. V lost 6 bases to trimming and J lost 2 bases; unmatched junction nucleotides: 8. Germline V gene sequence: CDR1 SNHLY, CDR2 FYNNEI. The CDR3 bases are TGTGCCAGCAGGAAATGGGGACAGGGCACCTACGAGCAGTACTTC. The encoded protein is CASRKWGQGTYEQYF.

The sample holds many counts of this clonotype. This chain joins TRBV12-3 or TRBV12-4 and TRBJ1-1; 7 bases agree with TRBD1. The ends lost 6 bases at V and 11 bases at J; junction bases unmatched: 24. CDR3 length equals 17 residues. The chain's CDR3 is CASRIYNFRDRKKGAFF. Here the CDR3 DNA reads TGTGCCAGCAGAATCTACAATTTCCGGGACAGAAAGAAGGGGGCTTTCTTT.

This clonotype has just a few counts. This chain links TRBV7-9 with TRBJ2-1; TRBD2 matches at 10 bases. Germline V CDR1 and CDR2: SEHNR, FQNEAQ (reference sequence). The CDR3 is made up of 17 amino acids. The V segment lost 5 bases and the J segment 8 bases; nucleotides outside the gene matches: 15. The CDR3 nucleotides are TGTGCCAGCAGCACCTCATTGGGAAGCGGGGGGGCATATGAGCAGTTCTTC. The encoded protein is CASSTSLGSGGAYEQFF. The variable domain in full, with the rest retrieved from reference TRBV7-9 and TRBJ2-1, is DTGVSQNPRHKITKRGQNVTFRCDPISEHNRLYWYRQTLGQGPEFLTYFQNEAQLEKSRLLSDRFSAERPKGSFSTLEIQRTEQGDSAMYLCASSTSLGSGGAYEQFFGPGTRLTVL.

This clonotype was detected a few times. The chain couples TRBV2 to TRBJ1-1; D not certain. Trimming removed 6 bases from V and 8 bases from J, with 10 bases in between. CDR3 length: 11 residues. The V gene's germline CDR1 is SNHLY and CDR2 FYNNEI. The CDR3 DNA is TGTGCCAGCAGCGAGGCTCGAGAAGCTTTCTTT. As protein: CASSEAREAFF.

This clonotype was detected only a few times. The chain links TRBV29-1 to TRBJ2-3; 8 bases agree with TRBD2. Germline assignment: CDR1 SQVTM and CDR2 ANQGSEA. There are 10 residues in the CDR3. Unmatched junction bases numbered 4, after V lost 6 bases and J lost 11 bases. The CDR3 DNA follows: TGCAGCGTCGGGGGGGCCGAGCAGTATTTT. Protein product: CSVGGAEQYF.

This chain joins TRBV20-1 and TRBJ2-4; D uncertain. Trimming removed 4 bases from V and 7 bases from J, with 17 bases in between. Per germline, CDR1 DFQATT and CDR2 SNEGSKA (reference sequence). The CDR3 sequence is 14 residues long. The CDR3 coding sequence is TGCAGTGCTACCGCACTCCACCTCTGGAACATTCAGTACTTC. This codes for CSATALHLWNIQYF.